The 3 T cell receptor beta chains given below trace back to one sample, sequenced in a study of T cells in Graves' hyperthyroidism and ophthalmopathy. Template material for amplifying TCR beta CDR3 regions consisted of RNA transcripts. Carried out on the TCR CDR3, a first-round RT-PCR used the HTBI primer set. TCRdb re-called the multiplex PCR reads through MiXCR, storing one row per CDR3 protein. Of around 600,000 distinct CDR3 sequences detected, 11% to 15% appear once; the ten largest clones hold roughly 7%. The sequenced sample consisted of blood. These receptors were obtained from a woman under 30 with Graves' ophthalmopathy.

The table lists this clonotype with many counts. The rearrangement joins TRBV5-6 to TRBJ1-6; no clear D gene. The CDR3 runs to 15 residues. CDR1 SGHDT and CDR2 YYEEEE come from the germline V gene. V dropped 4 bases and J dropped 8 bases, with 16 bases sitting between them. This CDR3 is CASSPVRRSHSPLHF. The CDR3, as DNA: TGTGCCAGCAGCCCCGTACGGAGGTCGCATTCACCCCTCCACTTT.

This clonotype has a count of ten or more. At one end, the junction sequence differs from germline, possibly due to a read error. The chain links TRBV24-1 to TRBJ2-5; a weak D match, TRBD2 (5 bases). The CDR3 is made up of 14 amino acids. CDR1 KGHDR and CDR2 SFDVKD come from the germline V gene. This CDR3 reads CATSDSDGKEAQYF. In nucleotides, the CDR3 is TGTGCCACCAGTGATTCCGACGGGAAAGAGGCCCAGTACTTC.

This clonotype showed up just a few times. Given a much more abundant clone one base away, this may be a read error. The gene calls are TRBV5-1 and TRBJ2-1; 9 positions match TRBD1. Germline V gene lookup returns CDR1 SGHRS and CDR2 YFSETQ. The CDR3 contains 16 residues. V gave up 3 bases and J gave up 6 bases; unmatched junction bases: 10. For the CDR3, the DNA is TGCGCCAGCAGCTCTAATCGGACAGGGGAGGCCAATGAGCAGTTCTTC. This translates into CASSSNRTGEANEQFF.